One and the same sample provided the 30 T cell receptor beta chains below, sequenced in a study of T-cell memory formation after mild COVID-19. MiXCR, run by TCRdb on the 5' RACE reads, gives a single entry per CDR3 protein. The sample lists over 400,000 distinct CDR3 sequences, more than 20% occurring once. The sample taken for sequencing was PBMCs or a T cell subset sorted from them (not recorded which). The receptors stem from an adult woman who had mild COVID-19 (a few samples of this study predate the infection). Cell type and time point are not known.

This clonotype was seen a few times. This sequence joins TRBV24-1 and TRBJ2-2, with D perhaps TRBD1 (6 bases). Germline assignment: CDR1 KGHDR and CDR2 SFDVKD. The V end was cut by 9 bases, the J end by 14 bases, with 15 bases between. This CDR3 contains 11 residues. The CDR3: CATALQGDLFF. The DNA for the CDR3 is TGTGCCACCGCATTACAGGGAGATCTGTTTTTT.

The rearrangement links TRBV18 to TRBJ2-1; TRBD2 agrees at 8 bases. The CDR3 runs to 16 residues. The V gene end was trimmed by 3 bases and the J gene end by 1 base; junction bases not matched to a gene: 5. Germline lookup yields CDR1 KGHSH and CDR2 LQKENI. The CDR3, as DNA: TGTGCCAGCTCACCCGGGGGGGACGGGTCCTACAATGAGCAGTTCTTC. As protein: CASSPGGDGSYNEQFF.

The chain combines TRBV10-3 with TRBJ1-1; no firm D call. There are 13 residues in the CDR3. Germline lookup yields CDR1 ENHRY and CDR2 SYGVKD. V lost 0 bases to trimming and J lost 5 bases, with 7 bases between them. CDR3 sequence reads: CAISESTVTEAFF. Written as DNA, the CDR3 is TGTGCCATCAGTGAGTCTACGGTTACTGAAGCTTTCTTT.

This clonotype was observed a few times. The V gene is TRBV7-8, the J gene TRBJ2-1, with 10 bases fitting TRBD2. The V and J ends lost 1 base and 3 bases, in that order; junction bases with no gene match: 6. Germline loops: CDR1 SGHVS, CDR2 FQNEAQ. CDR3 size: 17 residues. The CDR3 is CASSLEASGGFYNEQFF. The DNA for the CDR3 is TGTGCCAGCAGCTTAGAAGCTAGCGGGGGATTCTACAATGAGCAGTTCTTC.

This clonotype was found many times. The genes are TRBV7-8 and TRBJ2-1, with 7 nucleotides matching TRBD2. Unmatched junction bases numbered 26, after V lost 1 base and J lost 14 bases. The V gene's germline CDR1 is SGHVS and CDR2 FQNEAQ. The CDR3 runs 19 residues. The CDR3 nucleotides are TGTGCCAGCAGCTTAGTATCCCGCCCCGTAGCGTCTTCGGGGGGTTTTGAGTTCTTC. It codes for CASSLVSRPVASSGGFEFF. Full variable domain (missing parts from reference TRBV7-8 and TRBJ2-1): GAGVSQSPRYKVAKRGQDVALRCDPISGHVSLFWYQQALGQGPEFLTYFQNEAQLDKSGLPSDRFFAERPEGSVSTLKIQRTQQEDSAVYLCASSLVSRPVASSGGFEFFGPGTRLTVL.

In this sample, this clonotype turned up a few times. The rearrangement uses TRBV29-1 and TRBJ1-1; no definite D call. Trimming took off 6 bases at V and 12 bases at J, with 17 bases between the two ends. The CDR3 contains 11 residues. In germline, CDR1 is SQVTM, CDR2 ANQGSEA. This CDR3 reads CSVGFRGGTFF. The CDR3 nucleotides are TGCAGCGTCGGGTTCCGTGGAGGAACTTTCTTT.

This clonotype has only a few counts. The J gene is TRBJ1-2, the V gene TRBV20-1; D is unresolved. In germline, CDR1 is DFQATT, CDR2 SNEGSKA (reference sequence). The CDR3 totals 14 residues. V was clipped by 6 bases and J by 1 base, with 15 bases between them. CDR3 region: CSAPKDRFNYGYTF. In DNA form, the CDR3 reads TGCAGTGCCCCCAAGGACCGATTTAACTATGGCTACACCTTC.

This clonotype was observed a few times. The chain combines TRBV2 with TRBJ1-5; D unclear. V was shortened by 1 base and J by 3 bases, with 4 bases between the two germline ends. Germline V lookup: CDR1 SNHLY, CDR2 FYNNEI. The CDR3 loop spans 13 amino acids. The CDR3 bases are TGTGCCAGCAGTGAAGAAGCCAATCAGCCCCAGCATTTT. Translated: CASSEEANQPQHF.

The chain uses TRBV20-1 and TRBJ2-7; no clear D. The CDR3 covers 11 residues. The germline V gene has CDR1 DFQATT and CDR2 SNEGSKA (reference sequence). V lost 5 bases and J lost 3, with 8 bases in between. The CDR3 nucleotides read TGCAGTGCTCTTTCCCTCTACGAGCAGTACTTC. Its translation: CSALSLYEQYF.

In its sample, this clonotype was seen a few times. V gene TRBV10-3 combines with J gene TRBJ1-2, with a tentative D call TRBD1 (6 bases). CDR1 and CDR2 (germline): ENHRY, SYGVKD. V lost 2 bases and J lost 8, with 12 bases in between. The CDR3 contains 13 residues. The CDR3 reads CAISEPAGGGYTF. The DNA of the CDR3 is TGTGCCATCAGTGAGCCAGCGGGGGGCGGCTACACCTTC.

J is TRBJ2-1 and V is TRBV7-2; D remains unclear. Trimming removed 4 bases at V and 1 base at J, with 11 bases between. Germline V gene sequence: CDR1 SGHTA, CDR2 FQGNSA. This CDR3 region has 15 residues. CDR3 bases: TGTGCCAGCAGCTCGGGTCTAGAATCCTACAATGAGCAGTTCTTC. This sequence encodes CASSSGLESYNEQFF.

CDR3 in amino acids: CASSVVLSGRAGTGELFF. The CDR3 bases are TGTGCCAGCAGCGTAGTTCTTAGCGGGAGGGCAGGCACCGGGGAGCTGTTTTTT. This chain links TRBV9 with TRBJ2-2; 11 bases are shared with TRBD2. Germline V CDR1 and CDR2: SGDLS, YYNGEE. The ends lost 0 bases at V and 4 bases at J; junction bases unmatched: 8. The CDR3 consists of 18 residues.

This chain uses TRBV5-1 with TRBJ1-1; D is ambiguous. This CDR3 contains 15 residues. Germline values: CDR1 SGHRS, CDR2 YFSETQ. V was trimmed by 4 bases and J by 12 bases, leaving 25 bases between them. This CDR3 reads CASSPSLRERTATFF. CDR3 DNA sequence: TGCGCCAGCAGCCCTTCGCTTAGGGAGAGAACGGCGACTTTCTTT.

This clonotype was observed a few times. CDR3 protein: CASSIWTANSNQPQHF. CDR3 in DNA: TGTGCCAGTAGTATATGGACAGCGAATAGCAATCAGCCCCAGCATTTT. The chain joins TRBV19 to TRBJ1-5; D is perhaps TRBD1 (6 bases). The CDR3 spans 16 residues. The V gene's germline CDR1 is LNHDA and CDR2 SQIVND (reference sequence). V was cut by 2 bases and J by 0 bases, with 11 bases left in between.

This clonotype appeared a few times. The chain couples TRBV4-1 to TRBJ2-1; a weak D match, TRBD1 (7 bases). The CDR3 totals 14 residues. From germline, CDR1 is MGHRA and CDR2 YSYEKL. The germline V and J ends were trimmed by 3 bases and 9 bases, with 15 bases remaining between them. CDR3 amino acids: CASSHTTQGGEQFF. Written as DNA, the CDR3 is TGCGCCAGCAGCCACACAACCCAGGGGGGTGAGCAGTTCTTC.

This chain joins TRBV3-1 and TRBJ2-2; D is tentatively TRBD1 or TRBD2 (5 bases each). V lost 6 bases and J 13 bases, leaving 21 bases between the germline ends. The CDR3 extends over 14 amino acids. Germline V gene sequence: CDR1 LGHDT, CDR2 YNNKEL (reference sequence). The CDR3 sequence: CASSSGTSKGGLFF. The DNA of the CDR3 is TGTGCCAGCAGTTCCGGGACCAGCAAAGGTGGGCTGTTTTTT.

In nucleotides, the CDR3 is TGCAGCGTTGGAGTTGGATCCTACGAGCAGTACTTC. This translates into CSVGVGSYEQYF. This chain uses TRBV29-1 with TRBJ2-7; no clear D. This CDR3 has 12 amino acids. The germline V and J ends were trimmed by 4 bases and 1 base, with 8 bases remaining between them. The germline gives CDR1 SQVTM, CDR2 ANQGSEA.

This clonotype was counted a few times. The V and J genes are TRBV7-6 and TRBJ2-4; D might be TRBD1 or TRBD2, each matching 5 bases. The V gene's germline CDR1 is SGHVS and CDR2 FNYEAQ. The V gene lost 6 bases and the J gene lost 7 bases, with 22 bases spanning the gap. This CDR3 spans 16 amino acids. CDR3 sequence: CASSSAIWGLGNIQYF. The CDR3 DNA sequence: TGTGCCAGCAGTAGCGCAATTTGGGGGTTGGGGAACATTCAGTACTTC.

This rearrangement joins TRBV29-1 to TRBJ1-2, with D possibly being TRBD1 (5 bases). The length of the CDR3 is 11 residues. The V gene's germline CDR1 is SQVTM and CDR2 ANQGSEA. V was cut by 4 bases and J by 3 bases, with 6 bases left in between. This CDR3 is CSVVGDYGYTF. The CDR3 DNA reads as TGCAGCGTTGTAGGGGACTATGGCTACACCTTC.

The chain links TRBV19 to TRBJ2-1, with 9 positions matching TRBD1. V shed 3 bases, J shed 1 base, and the junction held 13 bases outside the gene matches. From germline, CDR1 is LNHDA and CDR2 SQIVND (reference sequence). The CDR3 is 19 amino acids. CDR3 DNA: TGTGCCAGTAGTATCACAGGGGCCGGGACAGGGTTATCCTACAATGAGCAGTTCTTC. Protein product: CASSITGAGTGLSYNEQFF.

The rearrangement links TRBV5-1 to TRBJ2-2, with D hard to call. Trimming took off 0 bases at V and 2 bases at J, with 5 bases between the two ends. Germline V gene data show CDR1 as SGHRS and CDR2 as YFSETQ. CDR3 size: 14 residues. The CDR3: CASSLVSNTGELFF. The CDR3, as DNA: TGCGCCAGCAGCTTGGTCAGCAACACCGGGGAGCTGTTTTTT.

This clonotype was seen a handful of times. The V and J genes are TRBV12-3 or TRBV12-4 and TRBJ2-5; the D gene is possibly TRBD2 (5 bases). The CDR3 totals 15 residues. Trimming left V 3 bases short and J 4 bases short, with 15 bases between. CDR3 DNA: TGTGCCAGCAGTTTTAGGGCGGGTTTTCGAGAGACCCAGTACTTC. Its protein product is CASSFRAGFRETQYF.

CDR3 sequence (DNA): TGTGCCAGCAGCTTGGGGACAGGGGAGGATACGCAGTATTTT. Protein product: CASSLGTGEDTQYF. The rearrangement uses TRBV5-4 and TRBJ2-3, with 9 bases matching TRBD1. Germline loops: CDR1 SGHNT, CDR2 YYREEE (reference sequence). After removal of 0 bases from V and 6 bases from J, the junction contained 2 bases not matched to a gene. The CDR3 is 14 residues long.

The V call is TRBV6-6, the J call TRBJ1-1; D uncertain. CDR1 and CDR2 from the germline V gene are MNHNY and SVGAGI (reference sequence). The CDR3 contains 15 residues. V lost 4 bases to trimming and J lost 0 bases, with 12 bases between them. CDR3 amino acids: CASSSRFVVNTEAFF. For the CDR3, the DNA is TGTGCCAGCAGTTCACGCTTTGTAGTGAACACTGAAGCTTTCTTT.

This clonotype showed up just a few times. The rearrangement uses TRBV20-1 and TRBJ2-3; TRBD2 agrees at 15 bases. V lost 3 bases to trimming and J lost 3 bases; unmatched junction nucleotides: 10. This CDR3 is built from 18 residues. The germline V gene has CDR1 DFQATT and CDR2 SNEGSKA (reference sequence). The DNA of the CDR3 is TGCAGTGCTAGTGAAGGACTAGCGGGGGGGCAGGCGACAGATACGCAGTATTTT. This gives the protein CSASEGLAGGQATDTQYF.

The gene calls are TRBV7-9 and TRBJ1-2; maybe TRBD1 (6 bases). The CDR3 has 14 residues. V was clipped by 5 bases and J by 7 bases, with 17 bases between them. Germline V gives CDR1 SEHNR, CDR2 FQNEAQ (reference sequence). The DNA for the CDR3 is TGTGCCAGCAGCCACAGGGTTGAGACTGGTGGCTACACCTTC. It codes for CASSHRVETGGYTF. The full variable domain, completed using reference TRBV7-9 and TRBJ1-2, is DTGVSQNPRHKITKRGQNVTFRCDPISEHNRLYWYRQTLGQGPEFLTYFQNEAQLEKSRLLSDRFSAERPKGSFSTLEIQRTEQGDSAMYLCASSHRVETGGYTFGSGTRLTVV.

The gene calls are TRBV6-5 and TRBJ2-7; 7 nucleotides agree with TRBD1. CDR1 MNHEY and CDR2 SVGAGI come from the germline V gene. The V segment lost 0 bases and the J segment 4 bases; nucleotides outside the gene matches: 6. This CDR3 spans 15 amino acids. The CDR3 DNA reads TGTGCCAGCAGTTACTCGAGAGACAGGGCGTACGAGCAGTACTTC. Its protein is CASSYSRDRAYEQYF.

The chain links TRBV5-1 to TRBJ2-7, with TRBD2 identical over 10 bases. Germline CDR1 SGHRS, CDR2 YFSETQ. Unmatched junction bases numbered 19, after V lost 5 bases and J lost 2 bases. The CDR3 contains 19 residues. The DNA of the CDR3 is TGCGCCAGCAGTTTAACTAGCGGGGATTCTCTGGGGGATGCCTACGAGCAGTACTTC. The encoded protein is CASSLTSGDSLGDAYEQYF.

The rearrangement links TRBV30 to TRBJ1-3; D might be TRBD1 (6 bases). The germline gives CDR1 GTSNPN, CDR2 SVGIG (reference sequence). This CDR3 is 15 amino acids long. The V and J ends lost 4 bases and 2 bases respectively, with 15 bases between them. The CDR3 region has the DNA TGTGCCTGGAAGAAGGGGGGGTTGCCTGGAAACACCATATATTTT. Its translation is CAWKKGGLPGNTIYF.

The J gene is TRBJ2-7, the V gene TRBV5-1; no clear D gene. Trimming removed 6 bases from V and 7 bases from J, with 11 bases in between. Germline loops: CDR1 SGHRS, CDR2 YFSETQ. The CDR3 contains 11 residues. The CDR3 sequence: CASKEVAEQYF. The CDR3 coding sequence is TGCGCCAGCAAGGAAGTCGCTGAGCAGTACTTC.